This T cell receptor beta chain comes out of a study of blood T cell repertoires in COVID-19. Study details: Researchers got acute and convalescent COVID-19 samples from the United States, Italy and Spain. T cells, B-cell-depleted T cells, or PBMCs supplied cDNA or gDNA.

Trimming stripped 5 bases from V and 2 bases from J, with 16 bases between. Germline CDR1 reads SGHNT; CDR2 reads YYREEE (reference sequence). The CDR3 loop spans 15 amino acids. In the study's own analysis: Reference gene primer amplification gave nucleated cell count estimates. This table comes from immunoSEQ multiplex PCR, and its TCRdb copy is limited to in-frame clones, with some not included. The DNA gave D and trimming, while V, J and clone size come from that table. The table includes about 150,000 clones, approximately 88% detected once. The sequencing sample was made of peripheral blood. This chain uses TRBV5-4 with TRBJ1-1; D call uncertain. The clonotype originates from a man aged 60 to 75 with acute or convalescent COVID-19. CDR3 protein: CASSFTSSGNTEAFF. CDR3 sequence (DNA): TGTGCCAGCAGTTTTACGTCGTCGGGAAACACTGAAGCTTTCTTT.